This entry features one T cell receptor beta chain sequence. Its antigen target is currently unknown. No base-level quality is on record; no much larger clone is a single base apart. The EasySep Human CD8+ T Cell Enrichment Kit was used on day 10 to isolate CD8+ T cells from every culture. V is shortened by 6 bases, J by 7 bases, and the region joining them spans 10 bases. Spanning cysteine to phenylalanine, the CDR3 consists of 12 amino acids. The sequence is cut down to CDR3 DNA, 36 bases in frame from base 1. The germline V gene yields ENHRY for CDR1 and SYGVKD for CDR2. TCR beta CDR3 regions were sequenced at survey depth on the immunoSEQ platform. The QIAamp DNA micro kit was used to extract genomic DNA from every cultured and uncultured CD8+ T cell population. The paper's data handling went like this. Samples with fewer than 5,000 productive reads were excluded, resulting in the removal of about 7% of the 75 HIV peptide-stimulated cultures. Sequences were trimmed to CDR3 by a MANAFEST web app, and nonproductive sequences, CDR3s under 5 amino acids, and sequences not starting with C or ending with F/W were removed. For a clonotype to count as antigen-specific, the clonotype had to expand relative to the no-peptide control in at least 2 of 3 replicates at FDR 0.01, and only within one epitope family. A specific clonotype also had to show a frequency at least fivefold higher than in wells stimulated with peptides from other epitope families. Imported from immuneACCESS, the table was reduced by TCRdb to in-frame sequences with V and J called. These copies leave out some clones; in studies compared against another copy, an unresolved V gene accounts for under half, and the cause of the remainder is not known. Clonal size and the V and J genes are those of that table, whereas D and trimming came from the DNA. This sample has 5,000 or so clones in its table, and under 70% of those were observed once. The ten largest clones take up 40% to 45% of the sample.

This entry is derived from a study of CD8 T cell repertoires and HIV-1 epitope variants (TCRdb year 2020). As for the study more broadly: T cells were stimulated in separate culture wells with each of twenty-five peptides representing autologous and known Gag and Nef epitope variants. Control conditions included a CMV, EBV and flu peptide pool, the Ebola AY9 epitope as negative control, and a no-peptide well. Three Gag epitope families and Nef HW9 and YT9 were included among the tested epitopes. Using the EasySep Human T Cell Enrichment Kit, T cells were enriched and then co-cultured with an equal number of autologous T cell-negative cells acting as antigen-presenting cells. Cultures ran for around 10 days in IMDM with gentamicin, with half-media changes on days 3 and 7 adding IL-2, IL-7 and IL-15. An aliquot of 1M T cells was set aside as an uncultured baseline condition, separate from the roughly 80 T cell cultures. Running each culture condition in triplicate, except for one peptide done in duplicate, gave a total of approximately 83 T cell cultures. The full study reports these points: Five clonotypes recognized the Nef KF9 family and one clonotype recognized the HW9 family, while no responses were seen to the TAALDMSHF plasma variant. Of the nine antigen-specific TCR beta clonotypes identified, five or six appeared cross-reactive for autologous or known escape epitope variants. Only TCR beta chains were identified by the assay, and proliferation to antigen, not T cell function or cytokine profile, was indicated.

The V gene is TRBV10-3 and the J gene is TRBJ2-1; possibly the D gene is TRBD2, per 5 matching bases. The TCR originated in a male donor with HIV. Material: cultured CD8+ T cells derived from PBMCs. DNA sequence: TGTGCCATCAGGAATAGGGAGAATGAGCAGTTCTTC. The encoded protein is CAIRNRENEQFF.